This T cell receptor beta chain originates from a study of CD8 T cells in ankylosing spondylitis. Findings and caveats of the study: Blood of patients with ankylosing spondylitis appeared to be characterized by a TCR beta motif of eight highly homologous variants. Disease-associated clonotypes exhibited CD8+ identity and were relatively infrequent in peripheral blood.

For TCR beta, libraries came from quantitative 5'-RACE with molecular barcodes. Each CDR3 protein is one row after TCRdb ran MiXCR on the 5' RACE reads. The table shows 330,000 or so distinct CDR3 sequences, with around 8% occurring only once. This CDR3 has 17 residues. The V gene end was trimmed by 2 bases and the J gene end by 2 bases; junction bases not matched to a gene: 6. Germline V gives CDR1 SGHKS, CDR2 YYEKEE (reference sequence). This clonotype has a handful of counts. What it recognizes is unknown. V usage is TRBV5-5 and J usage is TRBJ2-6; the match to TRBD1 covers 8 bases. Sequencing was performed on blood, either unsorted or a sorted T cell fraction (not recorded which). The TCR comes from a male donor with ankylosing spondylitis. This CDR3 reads CASSLRTGRPGANVLTF. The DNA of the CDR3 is TGTGCCAGCAGCTTAAGGACAGGGAGGCCTGGGGCCAACGTCCTGACTTTC.